Below are 10 T cell receptor beta chains sequenced from a single sample in a study of OX40 agonist ivuxolimab in advanced cancers. Libraries were prepared by immunoSEQ multiplex PCR; TCRdb keeps only in-frame clonotypes and omits some of them. Of tens of thousands of clones listed, 90% are singletons. This specimen was CD4+ or CD8+ T cells sorted from blood, taken in a trial of the OX40 agonist ivuxolimab. The receptors come from an adult with an advanced solid tumor such as melanoma, head and neck, liver or kidney cancer.

This chain connects TRBV7-9 to TRBJ2-3; 7 bases match TRBD1. After removal of 2 bases from V and 2 bases from J, the junction contained 4 bases not matched to a gene. In germline, CDR1 is SEHNR, CDR2 FQNEAQ (reference sequence). The CDR3 runs 15 residues. The CDR3 region is CASSLKGTDTDTQYF. Written as DNA, the CDR3 is TGTGCCAGCAGCTTAAAAGGGACAGACACAGATACGCAGTATTTT.

The V gene is TRBV5-5, the J gene TRBJ1-5; D might be TRBD1 (5 bases). Trimming took off 2 bases at V and 5 bases at J, with 8 bases between the two ends. Looked up from germline, CDR1 is SGHKS and CDR2 is YYEKEE (reference sequence). CDR3 length: 13 residues. The CDR3 DNA follows: TGTGCCAGCAGCTTACAGGCCTATCAGCCCCAGCATTTT. Amino acid sequence: CASSLQAYQPQHF.

The V call is TRBV25-1, the J call TRBJ1-4, with 7 bases identical to TRBD1. CDR3 length: 12 amino acids. Losses at the gene ends were 7 bases for V and 10 bases for J; bases not matched to a gene: 6. From germline, CDR1 is MGHDK and CDR2 SYGVNS. This CDR3 reads CASKGTVGKLFF. CDR3 nucleotides: TGTGCCAGCAAAGGGACAGTTGGAAAACTGTTTTTT.

V is TRBV12-5 and J is TRBJ1-1; no reliable D call. This CDR3 has 11 amino acids. Germline values: CDR1 LGHNT, CDR2 FRNRAP. Trimming removed 2 bases from V and 7 bases from J, with 5 bases in between. The CDR3 DNA follows: TGTGCTAGTGGTTTGATTGATGAAGCTTTCTTT. Its protein product is CASGLIDEAFF.

The chain couples TRBV18 to TRBJ1-2, with D possibly being TRBD1 (5 bases). The CDR3 is 14 residues long. The germline V and J ends were trimmed by 7 bases and 1 base, with 13 bases remaining between them. Germline CDR1 reads KGHSH; CDR2 reads LQKENI. CDR3 protein: CASYLGGSNYGYTF. The CDR3 DNA sequence: TGTGCCAGCTACCTGGGGGGAAGTAACTATGGCTACACCTTC. Based on the CDR3 plus reference TRBV18 and TRBJ1-2, the full variable domain is NAGVMQNPRHLVRRRGQEARLRCSPMKGHSHVYWYRQLPEEGLKFMVYLQKENIIDESGMPKERFSAEFPKEGPSILRIQQVVRGDSAAYFCASYLGGSNYGYTFGSGTRLTVV.

CDR3 sequence: CASSFYQGFRIGYTF. DNA for the CDR3: TGTGCCAGCAGCTTTTATCAGGGGTTTCGTATTGGCTACACCTTC. The rearrangement joins TRBV11-2 to TRBJ1-2; TRBD1 might be the D (6 bases). Deletions cut 3 bases from V and 7 bases from J, with 18 bases between. CDR3 size: 15 residues. The germline CDR1 and CDR2 sequences are SGHAT and FQNNGV. Variable domain in full (rest from reference TRBV11-2 and TRBJ1-2): EAGVAQSPRYKIIEKRQSVAFWCNPISGHATLYWYQQILGQGPKLLIQFQNNGVVDDSQLPKDRFSAERLKGVDSTLKIQPAKLEDSAVYLCASSFYQGFRIGYTFGSGTRLTVV.

The chain couples TRBV29-1 to TRBJ1-1, with a tentative D call TRBD1 (6 bases). Trimming cost V 4 bases and J 1 base, with 13 bases left between them. Germline assignment: CDR1 SQVTM and CDR2 ANQGSEA. This CDR3 has 14 amino acids. CDR3 bases: TGCAGCGTTGTCGTGGACAGTCCGAACACTGAAGCTTTCTTT. Protein: CSVVVDSPNTEAFF.

The chain links TRBV29-1 to TRBJ1-1, with a possible D match to TRBD1 (6 bases). Germline V lookup: CDR1 SQVTM, CDR2 ANQGSEA. This CDR3 spans 13 amino acids. Deletions cut 6 bases from V and 3 bases from J, with 14 bases between. CDR3 DNA: TGCAGCGTCGCCCCAGGGGCGGACACTGAAGCTTTCTTT. Translating gives CSVAPGADTEAFF.

V is TRBV6-5 and J is TRBJ1-1; possible D gene TRBD1, 6 bases. Germline CDR1 MNHEY, CDR2 SVGAGI. CDR3 size: 14 residues. The V end lost 0 bases, the J end lost 9 bases, and 14 bases lay between the germline ends. In DNA form, the CDR3 reads TGTGCCAGCAGTTACTCGTGGGCGGACAGTCAAGCTTTCTTT. Translation gives CASSYSWADSQAFF.

This chain links TRBV7-9 with TRBJ2-7, with 11 bases aligning to TRBD2. The germline V gene has CDR1 SEHNR and CDR2 FQNEAQ (reference sequence). CDR3 length: 16 residues. V dropped 6 bases and J dropped 3; count of bases not matched to a gene: 10. The CDR3 here is CASRPSRTSGHYEQYF. DNA for the CDR3: TGTGCCAGCAGACCAAGTAGGACTAGCGGGCACTACGAGCAGTACTTC.